This TCR beta chain was captured in a study of T cells in Graves' hyperthyroidism and ophthalmopathy. Each ophthalmopathy patient scored at least 3 on the Clinical Activity Score and at least 4 on NOSPECS grade, with duration under 3 months. RNA transcripts yielded amplified TCR beta CDR3 regions. A first-round RT-PCR of the TCR CDR3 used the HTBI primer set. TCRdb re-called the multiplex PCR reads with MiXCR, one entry per CDR3 protein. This sample carries 550,000 to 700,000 distinct CDR3 sequences, about 15% of them seen once, and the ten largest clones take around 4.5%. Sequencing was carried out using blood. The TCR was taken from a woman in her 40s with Graves' ophthalmopathy.

CDR3: CATSDHPRISYEQYF. For the CDR3, the DNA is TGTGCCACCAGTGACCATCCTCGGATTTCCTACGAGCAGTACTTC. The chain carries TRBV24-1 and TRBJ2-7; D not certain. V was shortened by 4 bases and J by 1 base, with 13 bases between the two germline ends. Germline V gene lookup returns CDR1 KGHDR and CDR2 SFDVKD. The CDR3 is made up of 15 amino acids.